This TCR beta chain was captured in a study of T cell changes during pregnancy in multiple sclerosis. Germline assignment: CDR1 SGHTS and CDR2 YDEGEE. The CDR3 spans 14 residues. Trimming pared 3 bases from V and 7 bases from J, leaving 14 bases between. Measured with immunoSEQ multiplex PCR; TCRdb has only the in-frame clones, and not every one. The sample consists of 40,000 to 50,000 clones, about nine tenths of them appearing once. The TCR was taken from a female donor with multiple sclerosis, enrolled in a pregnancy study. This sample comprised CD8+ T cells from peripheral blood mononuclear cells, obtained after pregnancy. The chain uses TRBV5-8 and TRBJ1-5, with D perhaps matching TRBD1 (6 bases). The CDR3: CASSSGQGPQPQHF. The CDR3 DNA is TGTGCCAGCAGCTCGGGGCAGGGGCCCCAGCCCCAGCATTTT.